These 5 T cell receptor beta chains were all obtained from the same sample, sequenced in a study of cytomegalovirus exposure and HLA in healthy donors (dated by TCRdb to about 2017). To prepare the library, the immunoSEQ multiplex PCR assay was applied. For the multiplex PCR, a mixture combining 60 forward primers for TCR Vbeta segments and 13 reverse primers for TCR Jbeta segments was used. TCRdb limited this immuneACCESS table to in-frame rearrangements with V and J called. A share of clones is missing; checked studies link under half to unresolved V genes, and the rest is unexplained. This sample comprises some 150,000 clones, 65% to 85% of them detected only once. 6.5% to 9% of the sample rests with the top ten. Sequenced sample: PBMCs. These receptors were taken from a man aged 25 to 45 in good health and CMV-seronegative.

The rearrangement uses TRBV21-1 and TRBJ2-4; the D call TRBD1 from the table was never checked on the DNA. TRBV21-1 is marked as a pseudogene. The CDR3 extends over 22 amino acids. The CDR3 DNA reads TGTGCCAGCAGCTCCAAACCTCTGATGTTGCAGGGGTGTTCTCTAGCCAAAAACATTCAGTACTTC. This codes for CASSSKPLMLQGCSLAKNIQYF.

V gene TRBV27 combines with J gene TRBJ1-1; a weak D match, TRBD1 (6 bases). V gave up 6 bases and J gave up 2 bases, with 16 bases separating them. CDR3 length: 15 amino acids. Per the germline V gene, CDR1 is MNHEY and CDR2 is SMNVEV (reference sequence). The CDR3 DNA reads as TGTGCCAGCAGCACCACAGGGTACCGAAACACTGAAGCTTTCTTT. It encodes CASSTTGYRNTEAFF.

The genes are TRBV11-3 and TRBJ2-2; D gene unclear. The CDR3 extends over 12 amino acids. V shed 1 base and J shed 8 bases, with 5 bases lying between them. Germline V gives CDR1 SGHNT, CDR2 YENEEA. The CDR3 DNA reads TGTGCCAGCAGCTTAGTTAAAGGGGAGCTGTTTTTT. This gives the protein CASSLVKGELFF. Using reference TRBV11-3 and TRBJ2-2 for the parts outside the CDR3, the full variable domain is EAGVVQSPRYKIIEKKQPVAFWCNPISGHNTLYWYLQNLGQGPELLIRYENEEAVDDSQLPKDRFSAERLKGVDSTLKIQPAELGDSAVYLCASSLVKGELFFGEGSRLTVL.

This clone was counted a single time. CDR3 bases: TGTGCCAGCAGCTTGGTCGGGGTCAATGAGCAGTTCTTC. It encodes CASSLVGVNEQFF. The chain couples TRBV5-5 to TRBJ2-1; possible D gene TRBD2, 5 bases. V lost 0 bases, J lost 6 bases, and 7 bases lay in between. CDR1 and CDR2 from the germline V gene are SGHKS and YYEKEE (reference sequence). CDR3 size: 13 residues.

The chain carries TRBV2 and TRBJ2-7, with D maybe TRBD1 (5 bases). The germline V gene encodes CDR1 SNHLY and CDR2 FYNNEI. V was shortened by 8 bases and J by 4 bases, with 9 bases between the two germline ends. The CDR3 covers 11 residues. CDR3 residues: CASLDRYEQYF. The CDR3 DNA is TGTGCCAGCCTAGACAGATACGAGCAGTACTTC.